This TCR beta chain came from a study of metastatic and nonmetastatic thyroid tumors. Ahead of thyroid surgery, no patient had received treatment of any kind. TCRdb reprocessed the PCR reads using MiXCR. In the table there are roughly 53,000 clones, about 20% of which are singletons. The CDR3 is 16 amino acids. Germline loops: CDR1 SGHAT, CDR2 FQNNGV. V was shortened by 4 bases and J by 7 bases, with 23 bases between the two germline ends. V is TRBV11-2 and J is TRBJ2-7; D is unclear. This TCR was sampled from a female donor with papillary thyroid cancer or a benign thyroid nodule (not recorded which). Some clones in this sample may be carry-over from other donors' samples. Sequencing was carried out using blood. The CDR3, as DNA: TGTGCCAGCAGCTCCAACAAGCATAGAGGCGCTGGGGAGCAGTACTTC. This codes for CASSSNKHRGAGEQYF.